The 5 T cell receptor beta chains below come from one sample, sequenced in a study of shared clonotypes between healthy human individuals. Repertoires were generated with immunoSEQ multiplex PCR, while TCRdb's copy carries only in-frame clones and drops some. The sample holds about 640,000 clones, around 72% seen once. Sample: memory CD4+ T cells sorted from blood. The subset here: CD45RA-negative fraction. The receptor source for this set is a woman under 40 in good health.

The V gene is TRBV4-1, the J gene TRBJ1-1, with D hard to call. V lost 4 bases to trimming and J lost 8 bases, with 11 bases between them. CDR3 size: 12 residues. The germline gives CDR1 MGHRA, CDR2 YSYEKL. The CDR3, as DNA: TGCGCCAGCAGCCCTAGCTCGGGGGAAGCTTTCTTT. It is translated as CASSPSSGEAFF.

This chain connects TRBV29-1 to TRBJ1-1; D is unresolved. The CDR3 spans 12 residues. V was cut by 4 bases and J by 3 bases, with 9 bases left in between. Germline CDR1 is SQVTM and CDR2 is ANQGSEA. DNA for the CDR3: TGCAGCGTTGTGGTGCAGGACACTGAAGCTTTCTTT. Protein: CSVVVQDTEAFF. The complete variable domain, with remaining parts taken from reference TRBV29-1 and TRBJ1-1, reads SAVISQKPSRDICQRGTSLTIQCQVDSQVTMMFWYRQQPGQSLTLIATANQGSEATYESGFVIDKFPISRPNLTFSTLTVSNMSPEDSSIYLCSVVVQDTEAFFGQGTRLTVV.

The sample holds a few counts of this clone. The chain employs TRBV5-4 and TRBJ1-4; a weak D match, TRBD1 (6 bases). Germline values: CDR1 SGHNT, CDR2 YYREEE (reference sequence). CDR3 length: 17 residues. Trimming shortened V by 2 bases and J by 0 bases, and 14 bases separated the two germline ends. The CDR3 DNA follows: TGTGCCAGCAGCTTACAGGGCCACGTCCCAACTAATGAAAAACTGTTTTTT. As protein: CASSLQGHVPTNEKLFF.

The rearrangement joins TRBV2 to TRBJ2-5; possibly TRBD1 for D (5 bases). Trimming removed 4 bases from V and 0 bases from J, with 9 bases in between. Germline V gene data show CDR1 as SNHLY and CDR2 as FYNNEI. CDR3 length: 14 residues. In nucleotides, the CDR3 is TGTGCCAGCAGTGGACAGACGTACCAAGAGACCCAGTACTTC. Translating it yields CASSGQTYQETQYF. Full variable domain (missing parts from reference TRBV2 and TRBJ2-5): EPEVTQTPSHQVTQMGQEVILRCVPISNHLYFYWYRQILGQKVEFLVSFYNNEISEKSEIFDDQFSVERPDGSNFTLKIRSTKLEDSAMYFCASSGQTYQETQYFGPGTRLLVL.

The chain recombines TRBV10-1 with TRBJ2-1; 9 nucleotides agree with TRBD1. Germline lookup yields CDR1 WNHNN and CDR2 SYGVQD (reference sequence). The CDR3 spans 17 residues. J was trimmed by 4 bases and V by 2 bases; bases with no gene match: 9. The CDR3 here is CASSEGGQGVRYNEQFF. CDR3 nucleotide sequence: TGCGCCAGCAGTGAGGGGGGACAGGGAGTGCGATACAATGAGCAGTTCTTC.